This TCR beta chain is drawn from a study of cytomegalovirus exposure and HLA in healthy donors. Whole-study findings and limits: Certain indistinguishable V segments, among them TRBV6-2 and TRBV6-3, were excluded. V- and J-gene trimming in TCR beta was tied to a missense DCLRE1C variant by an analysis performed later.

To note about this clone: Antigen unknown.

PCR primers comprised 60 Vbeta and 13 Jbeta primers. Method: immunoSEQ multiplex PCR; TCRdb's copy keeps in-frame clones and lacks some. The repertoire consists of 110,000 to 150,000 clones, with about 79% occurring once and the leading ten covering roughly 4%. Germline assignment: CDR1 SGHDN and CDR2 FVKESK. CDR3 length: 20 residues. The V end was cut by 4 bases, the J end by 1 base, with 28 bases between. The chain combines TRBV14 with TRBJ1-2; possibly TRBD1 for D (5 bases). This clonotype originated in a man aged 40-50 years in good health and CMV-seropositive. Sequencing was carried out using PBMCs. CDR3 sequence reads: CASSPRQRSGLGDRNYGYTF. CDR3 coding DNA: TGTGCCAGCAGCCCCCGTCAAAGGTCGGGTTTAGGGGATCGTAACTATGGCTACACCTTC.